This T cell receptor (beta chain) was documented in a study of T cells in Graves' hyperthyroidism and ophthalmopathy. Study context: Before treatment of any kind, peripheral blood was taken at initial diagnosis. Findings and limits, study-wide: In the analysis, a 13 V-J model separated ophthalmopathy from stable hyperthyroidism. Ophthalmopathy was predicted by the model a median of roughly 6.6 months ahead of onset.

RNA transcripts provided the source from which TCR beta CDR3 regions were amplified. HTBI primers were employed in a first-round RT-PCR of the TCR CDR3. TCRdb re-called the multiplex PCR reads through MiXCR, storing one row per CDR3 protein. The table includes about half a million distinct CDR3 sequences, just under 20% detected once. This clonotype came up many times. Antigen specificity is unknown. The CDR3 contains 13 residues. The V gene's germline CDR1 is DFQATT and CDR2 SNEGSKA (reference sequence). V lost 3 bases, J lost 5 bases, and 7 bases stayed unmatched. Subjects with ophthalmopathy showed a Clinical Activity Score no lower than 3, a NOSPECS grade no lower than 4, and a duration shorter than 3 months.

J is TRBJ2-7 and V is TRBV20-1, with 7 bases that match TRBD2. The TCR comes from a man aged 40-50 years with Graves' ophthalmopathy. Input material: blood. The CDR3 DNA reads as TGCAGTGCTAGCATGGCGGGAGCAGACGAGCAGTACTTC. Its translation: CSASMAGADEQYF.